The entry below describes one T cell receptor (beta chain). The data stem from a study of blood T cell repertoires in COVID-19. Study-level information: COVID-19 samples collected from the United States, Italy and Spain covered acute and convalescent phases. T cells, B-cell-depleted T cells, or PBMCs provided the cDNA or gDNA that served as material.

Deletions cut 5 bases from V and 0 bases from J, with 8 bases between. Germline V gene data show CDR1 as SNHLY and CDR2 as FYNNEI. CDR3 length: 14 residues. Authors' analysis steps: Amplification with reference gene primers provided the estimates of nucleated cell counts. The method was immunoSEQ multiplex PCR; TCRdb's version includes in-frame clones alone and lacks a portion of them. The V and J calls and clone size come from that table; D and trimming were worked out from the DNA. The table records 150,000 to 200,000 clones, 70% to 85% of them present only once. The sequence derives from a woman aged 80 or over with acute or convalescent COVID-19. Sequences were obtained from peripheral blood. The rearrangement links TRBV2 to TRBJ1-5; possible D gene TRBD1, 5 bases. CDR3 nucleotide sequence: TGTGCCAGCAGTTATGACAGTAGCAATCAGCCCCAGCATTTT. The encoded protein is CASSYDSSNQPQHF.